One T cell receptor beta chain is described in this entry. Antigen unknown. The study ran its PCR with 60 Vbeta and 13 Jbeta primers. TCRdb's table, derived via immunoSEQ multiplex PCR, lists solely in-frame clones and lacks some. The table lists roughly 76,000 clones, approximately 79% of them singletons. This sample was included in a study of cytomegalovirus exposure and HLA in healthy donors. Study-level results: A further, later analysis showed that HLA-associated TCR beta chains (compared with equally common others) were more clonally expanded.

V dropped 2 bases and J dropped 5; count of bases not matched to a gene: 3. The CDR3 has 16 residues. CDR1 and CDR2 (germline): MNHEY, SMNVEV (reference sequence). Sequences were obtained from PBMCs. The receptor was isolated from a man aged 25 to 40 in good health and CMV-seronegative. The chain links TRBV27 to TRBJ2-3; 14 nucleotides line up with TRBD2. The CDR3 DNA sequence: TGTGCCAGCAGTTTAGGGGGACTAGCGGGAGTAGATACGCAGTATTTT. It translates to CASSLGGLAGVDTQYF.